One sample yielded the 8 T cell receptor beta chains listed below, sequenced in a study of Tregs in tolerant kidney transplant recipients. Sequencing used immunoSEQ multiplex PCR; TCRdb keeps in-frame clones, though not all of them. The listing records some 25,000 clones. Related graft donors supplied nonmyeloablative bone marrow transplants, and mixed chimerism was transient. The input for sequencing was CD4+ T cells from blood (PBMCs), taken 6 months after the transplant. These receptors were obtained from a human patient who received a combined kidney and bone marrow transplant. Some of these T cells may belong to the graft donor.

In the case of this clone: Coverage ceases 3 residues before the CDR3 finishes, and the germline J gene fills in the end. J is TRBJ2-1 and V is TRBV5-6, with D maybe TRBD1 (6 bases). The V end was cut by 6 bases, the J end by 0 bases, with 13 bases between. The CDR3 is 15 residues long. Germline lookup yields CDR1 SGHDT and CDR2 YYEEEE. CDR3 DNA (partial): TGTGCCAGCATCCAGGGGACATTCTCCTACAATGAG. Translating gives CASIQGTFSYNE. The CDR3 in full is CASIQGTFSYNEQFF.

CDR3 protein: CSVGAVVRGAGYTF. The CDR3 DNA, read in part, is TGCAGCGTTGGGGCCGTGGTGCGAGGGGCAGGC. The chain combines TRBV29-1 with TRBJ1-2; a weak D match, TRBD1 (5 bases). The read falls 3 residues short of the CDR3 end, and the missing part is taken from the germline J gene. The V gene's germline CDR1 is SQVTM and CDR2 ANQGSEA. The CDR3 spans 14 residues. The full variable domain, rest sourced from reference TRBV29-1 and TRBJ1-2, is SAVISQKPSRDICQRGTSLTIQCQVDSQVTMMFWYRQQPGQSLTLIATANQGSEATYESGFVIDKFPISRPNLTFSTLTVSNMSPEDSSIYLCSVGAVVRGAGYTFGSGTRLTVV.

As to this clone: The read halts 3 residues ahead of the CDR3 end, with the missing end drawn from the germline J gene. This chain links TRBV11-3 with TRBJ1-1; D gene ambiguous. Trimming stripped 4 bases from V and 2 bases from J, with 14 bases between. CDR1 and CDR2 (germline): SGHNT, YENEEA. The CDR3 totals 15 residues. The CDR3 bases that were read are TGTGCCAGCAGCTCAGAAGGTTCTTCCAACACTGAA. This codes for CASSSEGSSNTE. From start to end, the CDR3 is CASSSEGSSNTEAFF.

The DNA read from the CDR3 is TGTGCCAGGACTGAACGGGATGAG. This sequence encodes CARTERDE. The CDR3 reads in full as CARTERDEQFF. The V gene is TRBV30, the J gene TRBJ2-1; tentatively, D is TRBD2 (5 bases). The sequence runs out 3 residues before the end of the CDR3; the remainder is reconstructed from the germline J gene. CDR3 length: 11 amino acids. V was pared by 8 bases and J by 8 bases, with 13 bases between. The germline V gene encodes CDR1 GTSNPN and CDR2 SVGIG (reference sequence).

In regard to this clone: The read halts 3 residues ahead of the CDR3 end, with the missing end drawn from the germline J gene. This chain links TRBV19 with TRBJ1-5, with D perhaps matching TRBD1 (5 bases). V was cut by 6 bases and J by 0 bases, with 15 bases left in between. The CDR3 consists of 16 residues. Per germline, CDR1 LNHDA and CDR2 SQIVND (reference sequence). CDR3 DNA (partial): TGTGCCAGTAGCGACGGGTCAGGGTATAGCAATCAGCCC. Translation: CASSDGSGYSNQP. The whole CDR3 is CASSDGSGYSNQPQHF.

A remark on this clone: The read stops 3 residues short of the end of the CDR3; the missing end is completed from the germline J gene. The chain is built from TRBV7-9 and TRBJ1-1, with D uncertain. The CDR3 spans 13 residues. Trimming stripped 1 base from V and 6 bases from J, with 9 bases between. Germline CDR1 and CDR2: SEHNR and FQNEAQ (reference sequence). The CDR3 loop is CASSLVWAAEAFF. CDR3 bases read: TGTGCCAGCAGCTTAGTGTGGGCAGCTGAA.

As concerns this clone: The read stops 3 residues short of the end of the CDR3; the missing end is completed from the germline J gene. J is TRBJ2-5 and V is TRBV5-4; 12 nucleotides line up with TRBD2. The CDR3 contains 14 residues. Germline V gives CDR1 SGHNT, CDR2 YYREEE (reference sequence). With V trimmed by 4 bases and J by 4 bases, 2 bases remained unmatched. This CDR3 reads CASSPGLAGETQYF. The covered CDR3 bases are TGTGCCAGCAGCCCGGGACTAGCGGGAGAGACC.

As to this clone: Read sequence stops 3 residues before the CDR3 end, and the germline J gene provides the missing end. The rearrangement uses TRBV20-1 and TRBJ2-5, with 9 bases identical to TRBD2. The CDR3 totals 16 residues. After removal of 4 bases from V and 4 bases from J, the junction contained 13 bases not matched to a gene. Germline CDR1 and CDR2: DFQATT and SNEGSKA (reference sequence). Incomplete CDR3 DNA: TGCAGTGCTAACCCCTTGGTAGCGGGAGAAGGAGAGACC. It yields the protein CSANPLVAGEGET. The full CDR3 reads CSANPLVAGEGETQYF.